One T cell receptor beta chain is described in this entry. Its target is not known. Profiled with immunoSEQ multiplex PCR; TCRdb holds only in-frame clones, not every one. Of 150,000 or so clones in the sample, 91% were seen once. The CDR3 is 16 amino acids. Germline V gives CDR1 SGHRS, CDR2 YFSETQ. The V end lost 4 bases, the J end lost 2 bases, and 16 bases lay between the germline ends. This specimen comes from a study of T cell responses to AZD1222 COVID-19 vaccine. Notes on the study in general: Spike-wide coverage was observed for vaccine-associated CD4 TCRs, with dominant responses at 160-218 and 743-854. Spike-specific TCR breadth and depth were elevated following two AZD1222 doses. Of the AZD1222 recipients, only 5 or 6 were seropositive at baseline. Donors were mostly white British, more females; clonal diversity possibly underestimated.

The chain links TRBV5-1 to TRBJ1-3; D unresolved. The TCR was taken from an adult in good health. The sequences come from peripheral blood, collected on day 0 of AZD1222 vaccination. CDR3 residues: CASSPGGGMTGNTIYF. In DNA form, the CDR3 reads TGCGCCAGCAGCCCGGGCGGCGGGATGACTGGAAACACCATATATTTT.